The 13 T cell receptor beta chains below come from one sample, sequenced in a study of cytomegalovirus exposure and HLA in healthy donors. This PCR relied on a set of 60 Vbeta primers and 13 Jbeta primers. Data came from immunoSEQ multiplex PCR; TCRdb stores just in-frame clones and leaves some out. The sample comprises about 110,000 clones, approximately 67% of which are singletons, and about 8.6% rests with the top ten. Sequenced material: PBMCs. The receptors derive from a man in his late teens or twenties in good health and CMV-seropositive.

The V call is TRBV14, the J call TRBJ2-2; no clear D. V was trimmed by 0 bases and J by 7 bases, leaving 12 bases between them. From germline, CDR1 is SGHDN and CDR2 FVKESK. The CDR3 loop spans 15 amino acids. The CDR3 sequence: CASSQDLVSFGELFF. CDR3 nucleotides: TGTGCCAGCAGCCAAGACTTAGTCTCCTTCGGGGAGCTGTTTTTT.

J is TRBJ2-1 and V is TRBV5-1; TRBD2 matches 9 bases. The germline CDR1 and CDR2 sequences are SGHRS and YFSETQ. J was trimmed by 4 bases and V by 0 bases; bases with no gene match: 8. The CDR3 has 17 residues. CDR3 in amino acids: CASSLAASGGPYNEQFF. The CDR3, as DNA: TGCGCCAGCAGCTTGGCAGCCAGCGGGGGGCCGTACAATGAGCAGTTCTTC.

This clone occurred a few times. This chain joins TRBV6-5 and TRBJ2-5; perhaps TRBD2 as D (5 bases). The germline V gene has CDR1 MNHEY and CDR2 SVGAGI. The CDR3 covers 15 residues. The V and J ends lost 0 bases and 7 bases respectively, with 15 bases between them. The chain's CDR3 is CASSYSRSTRGTQYF. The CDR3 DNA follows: TGTGCCAGCAGTTACTCGCGGTCCACCCGGGGGACCCAGTACTTC.

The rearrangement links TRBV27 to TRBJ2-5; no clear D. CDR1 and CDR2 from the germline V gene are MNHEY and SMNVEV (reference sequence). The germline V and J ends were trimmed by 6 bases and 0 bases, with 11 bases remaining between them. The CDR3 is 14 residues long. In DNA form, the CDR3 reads TGTGCCAGCAGCCTAGACCTGTACCAAGAGACCCAGTACTTC. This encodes CASSLDLYQETQYF.

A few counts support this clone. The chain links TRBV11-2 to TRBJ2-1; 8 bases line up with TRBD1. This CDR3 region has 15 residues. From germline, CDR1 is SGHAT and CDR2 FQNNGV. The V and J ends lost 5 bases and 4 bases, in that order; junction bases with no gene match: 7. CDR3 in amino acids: CASSLRTGTYNEQFF. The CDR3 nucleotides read TGTGCCAGCAGCCTCAGGACAGGGACTTACAATGAGCAGTTCTTC.

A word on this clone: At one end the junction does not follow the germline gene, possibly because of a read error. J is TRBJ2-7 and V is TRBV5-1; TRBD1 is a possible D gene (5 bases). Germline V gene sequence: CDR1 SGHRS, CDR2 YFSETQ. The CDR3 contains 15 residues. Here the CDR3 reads CASSPRVLRGPEQYF. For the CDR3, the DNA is TGTGCCAGCAGCCCCCGGGTCCTAAGGGGTCCCGAGCAGTACTTC.

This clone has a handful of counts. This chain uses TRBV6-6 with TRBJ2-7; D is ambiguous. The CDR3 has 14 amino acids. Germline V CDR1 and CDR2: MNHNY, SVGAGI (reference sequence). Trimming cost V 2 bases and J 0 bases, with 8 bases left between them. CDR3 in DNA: TGTGCCAGCAGTTACGGCGGATTCTCCTACGAGCAGTACTTC. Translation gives CASSYGGFSYEQYF.

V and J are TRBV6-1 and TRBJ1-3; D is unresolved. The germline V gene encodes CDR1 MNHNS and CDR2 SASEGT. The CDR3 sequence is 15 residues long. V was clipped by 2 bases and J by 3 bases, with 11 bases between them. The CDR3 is CASSELLGSGNTIYF. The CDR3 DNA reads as TGTGCCAGCAGTGAATTGCTGGGGAGTGGAAACACCATATATTTT.

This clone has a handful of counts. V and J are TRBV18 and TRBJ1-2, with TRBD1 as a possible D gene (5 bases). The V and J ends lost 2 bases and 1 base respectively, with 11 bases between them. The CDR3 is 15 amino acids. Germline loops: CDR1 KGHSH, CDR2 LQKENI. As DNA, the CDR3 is TGTGCCAGCTCACCATTTCCAGGGTTTAACTATGGCTACACCTTC. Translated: CASSPFPGFNYGYTF.

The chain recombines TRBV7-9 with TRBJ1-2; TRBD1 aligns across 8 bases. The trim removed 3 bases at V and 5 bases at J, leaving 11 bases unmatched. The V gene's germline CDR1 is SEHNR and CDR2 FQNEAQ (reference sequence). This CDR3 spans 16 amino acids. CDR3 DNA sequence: TGTGCCAGCAGCTTCGCTGGCCAGGGGGCGGGATATGGCTACACCTTC. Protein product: CASSFAGQGAGYGYTF.

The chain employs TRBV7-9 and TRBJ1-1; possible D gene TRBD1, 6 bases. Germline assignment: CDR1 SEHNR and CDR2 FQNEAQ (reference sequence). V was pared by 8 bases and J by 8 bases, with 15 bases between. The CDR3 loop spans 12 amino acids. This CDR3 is CASLGGAREAFF. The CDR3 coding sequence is TGTGCCAGCCTGGGGGGGGCCCGAGAAGCTTTCTTT.

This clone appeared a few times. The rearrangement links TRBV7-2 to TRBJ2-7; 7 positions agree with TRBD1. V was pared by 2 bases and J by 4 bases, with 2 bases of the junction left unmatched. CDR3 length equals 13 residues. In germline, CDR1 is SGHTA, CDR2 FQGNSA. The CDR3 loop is CASSLKGAYEQYV. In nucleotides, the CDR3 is TGTGCCAGCAGCTTAAAGGGGGCGTACGAGCAGTACGTC.

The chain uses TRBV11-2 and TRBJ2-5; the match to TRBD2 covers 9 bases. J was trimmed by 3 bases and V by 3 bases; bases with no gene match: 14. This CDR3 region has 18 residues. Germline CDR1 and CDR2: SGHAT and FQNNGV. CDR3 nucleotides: TGTGCCAGCAGCTTGTTTTTGTCAGCGGGGGGCTGGAAAGAGACCCAGTACTTC. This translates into CASSLFLSAGGWKETQYF.